The clone carrying this T cell receptor beta chain was detected only a few times. The repertoire was sequenced with immunoSEQ multiplex PCR; TCRdb's copy has only in-frame clones and lacks some. The sample holds 150,000 or so clones, around 80% seen once. The sample comes from a study of blood T cell repertoires in COVID-19. With 5 bases clipped from V and 5 bases from J, the junction kept 5 bases outside the gene matches. CDR1 and CDR2 from the germline V gene are SEHNR and FQNEAQ (reference sequence). There are 14 residues in the CDR3. The genes are TRBV7-9 and TRBJ2-7; TRBD2 matches at 11 bases. The receptor's source is a human donor with acute or convalescent COVID-19. The donor label of this sample is uncertain. The sample consisted of peripheral blood. DNA of the CDR3: TGTGCCAGCAGCACAACTAGCGGGGGCCACGAGCAGTACTTC. Translation: CASSTTSGGHEQYF.